Below are 22 T cell receptor beta chains sequenced from a single sample in a study of blood T cell repertoires in COVID-19. Profiling relied on immunoSEQ multiplex PCR, and the TCRdb table lists in-frame clones only, not all of them. Found here are around 97,000 clones, approximately 84% of them singletons; the top ten hold 10%. The source material was peripheral blood. The receptors stem from a man aged 65 to 79 with acute or convalescent COVID-19.

The rearrangement uses TRBV18 and TRBJ1-2; D ambiguous. The CDR3 totals 13 residues. Germline V gene sequence: CDR1 KGHSH, CDR2 LQKENI. Between the trimmed V and J ends, which lost 3 bases and 8 bases, there was a span of 13 bases. CDR3 region: CASSPERAQGYTF. For the CDR3, the DNA is TGTGCCAGCTCACCGGAGCGAGCGCAGGGCTACACCTTC.

The gene calls are TRBV10-3 and TRBJ1-1; D is ambiguous. V was pared by 5 bases and J by 0 bases, with 10 bases between. CDR1 ENHRY and CDR2 SYGVKD come from the germline V gene. The CDR3 loop spans 14 amino acids. The CDR3 nucleotides read TGTGCCATCAGTAGACTAGAGGTGAACACTGAAGCTTTCTTT. Its translation: CAISRLEVNTEAFF.

The gene calls are TRBV7-2 and TRBJ2-1; 10 nucleotides align to TRBD1. V shed 5 bases, J shed 1 base, and the junction held 5 bases outside the gene matches. Per the germline V gene, CDR1 is SGHTA and CDR2 is FQGNSA. This CDR3 is 16 amino acids long. The CDR3: CASSARDRGSYNEQFF. CDR3 DNA sequence: TGTGCCAGCAGCGCACGGGACAGGGGTTCCTACAATGAGCAGTTCTTC.

J is TRBJ2-1 and V is TRBV6-5, with 10 bases fitting TRBD2. The CDR3 spans 15 residues. Unmatched junction bases numbered 6, after V lost 6 bases and J lost 4 bases. The germline gives CDR1 MNHEY, CDR2 SVGAGI. CDR3 amino acids: CASRRPSGGYNEQFF. The CDR3, as DNA: TGTGCCAGCAGGAGGCCTAGCGGGGGTTACAATGAGCAGTTCTTC.

CDR3 amino acids: CASSLKGEQPQHF. The CDR3 DNA is TGTGCCAGCAGCTTAAAAGGGGAACAGCCCCAGCATTTT. The V gene is TRBV7-2, the J gene TRBJ1-5; D possibly corresponds to TRBD1 (5 bases). From germline, CDR1 is SGHTA and CDR2 FQGNSA. The length of the CDR3 is 13 residues. The ends were cut back, 2 bases at V and 7 bases at J, with 9 bases in the middle.

The chain combines TRBV28 with TRBJ2-1; 8 bases fit TRBD2. J was trimmed by 2 bases and V by 6 bases; bases with no gene match: 12. The CDR3 spans 17 residues. Germline V gene lookup returns CDR1 MDHEN and CDR2 SYDVKM. The chain's CDR3 is CASSQRLTSGPYNEQFF. Written as DNA, the CDR3 is TGTGCCAGCAGCCAACGTCTAACTAGCGGACCCTACAATGAGCAGTTCTTC.

V is TRBV30 and J is TRBJ2-1; tentative D call: TRBD1 (5 bases). With 4 bases removed from V and 5 bases from J, the gap between germline ends came to 12 bases. CDR3 length: 13 residues. CDR1 is GTSNPN, CDR2 SVGIG, per germline (reference sequence). This CDR3 is CAWTPGNNNEQFF. The CDR3 DNA reads as TGTGCCTGGACCCCAGGGAACAACAATGAGCAGTTCTTC.

J is TRBJ1-2 and V is TRBV6-5, with a weak D call TRBD1 (6 bases). Trimming cost V 6 bases and J 7 bases, with 15 bases left between them. From germline, CDR1 is MNHEY and CDR2 SVGAGI. This CDR3 contains 13 residues. The DNA for the CDR3 is TGTGCCAGCAGCCCCGGGGGGGCGCTTGGCTACACCTTC. This translates into CASSPGGALGYTF.

The chain recombines TRBV27 with TRBJ2-7, with TRBD2 as a possible D gene (6 bases). Germline V CDR1 and CDR2: MNHEY, SMNVEV (reference sequence). This CDR3 is 15 amino acids long. V was shortened by 5 bases and J by 4 bases, with 18 bases between the two germline ends. CDR3 residues: CASSPGGRRSYEQYF. The CDR3, as DNA: TGTGCCAGCAGTCCTGGGGGGAGGCGGAGTTACGAGCAGTACTTC.

The chain employs TRBV18 and TRBJ1-1, with unresolved D. Germline V CDR1 and CDR2: KGHSH, LQKENI. This CDR3 region has 12 residues. With 4 bases removed from V and 7 bases from J, the gap between germline ends came to 10 bases. The CDR3 coding sequence is TGTGCCAGCTCACGCGGAGTGGGTGAAGCTTTCTTT. Residues: CASSRGVGEAFF.

CDR3 nucleotide sequence: TGTGCCAGCAGCTTATCGGCACAGGGGACCTACAATGAGCAGTTCTTC. It encodes CASSLSAQGTYNEQFF. The V gene is TRBV7-6, the J gene TRBJ2-1, with TRBD1 identical over 7 bases. J lost 2 bases, V lost 2 bases, and 6 bases had no gene match. In germline, CDR1 is SGHVS, CDR2 FNYEAQ. CDR3 length: 16 amino acids.

For the CDR3, the DNA is TGTGCCAGCAGTCCCGTAGGACACCTAACCCCCTACGAGCAGTACTTC. Protein sequence: CASSPVGHLTPYEQYF. The V call is TRBV28, the J call TRBJ2-7; tentative D call: TRBD1 (5 bases). Trimming stripped 5 bases from V and 2 bases from J, with 19 bases between. The CDR3 consists of 16 residues. Germline values: CDR1 MDHEN, CDR2 SYDVKM. The full variable domain, completed using reference TRBV28 and TRBJ2-7, is DVKVTQSSRYLVKRTGEKVFLECVQDMDHENMFWYRQDPGLGLRLIYFSYDVKMKEKGDIPEGYSVSREKKERFSLILESASTNQTSMYLCASSPVGHLTPYEQYFGPGTRLTVT.

The rearrangement links TRBV6-5 to TRBJ1-4, with 9 bases lining up with TRBD1. Trimming at V came to 6 bases and at J to 5 bases, leaving 7 bases not matched to a gene. CDR1 is MNHEY, CDR2 SVGAGI, per germline. The CDR3 covers 15 residues. CDR3 sequence reads: CASRKGTGLNEKLFF. CDR3 nucleotides: TGTGCCAGCAGAAAAGGGACAGGGTTAAATGAAAAACTGTTTTTT.

The rearrangement links TRBV18 to TRBJ2-1, with 10 bases lining up with TRBD1. J lost 6 bases, V lost 0 bases, and 2 bases had no gene match. The germline gives CDR1 KGHSH, CDR2 LQKENI. CDR3 length equals 15 residues. CDR3 nucleotides: TGTGCCAGCTCACCACCGGGACAGGGGAGCAATGAGCAGTTCTTC. It translates to CASSPPGQGSNEQFF.

The chain links TRBV20-1 to TRBJ1-6; D remains ambiguous. This CDR3 comprises 11 residues. CDR1 is DFQATT, CDR2 SNEGSKA, per germline (reference sequence). Trimming removed 6 bases at V and 8 bases at J, with 8 bases between. In nucleotides, the CDR3 is TGCAGTGCCCGGGAGGATTCACCCCTCCACTTT. Its translation is CSAREDSPLHF.

This sequence joins TRBV30 and TRBJ1-2; D might be TRBD1 (6 bases). The CDR3 consists of 15 residues. V lost 0 bases, J lost 5 bases, and 16 bases lay in between. Germline-derived CDR1 and CDR2 are GTSNPN and SVGIG (reference sequence). In DNA, the CDR3 is TGTGCCTGGAGTGTAAAGACAGGAGATGCTTATGGCTACACCTTC. This codes for CAWSVKTGDAYGYTF. Looking up the rest from reference TRBV30 and TRBJ1-2 gives the full variable domain: SQTIHQWPATLVQPVGSPLSLECTVEGTSNPNLYWYRQAAGRGLQLLFYSVGIGQISSEVPQNLSASRPQDRQFILSSKKLLLSDSGFYLCAWSVKTGDAYGYTFGSGTRLTVV.

There are a few counts of this clone. V gene TRBV11-3 combines with J gene TRBJ2-2; D possibly corresponds to TRBD1 (6 bases). This CDR3 region has 16 residues. From germline, CDR1 is SGHNT and CDR2 YENEEA. V was shortened by 6 bases and J by 5 bases, with 19 bases between the two germline ends. CDR3 in amino acids: CASRPLEPGETGELFF. In nucleotides, the CDR3 is TGTGCCAGCAGGCCCTTAGAGCCAGGGGAAACCGGGGAGCTGTTTTTT.

The chain combines TRBV6-4 with TRBJ2-1, with 9 positions matching TRBD1. The length of the CDR3 is 16 residues. V shed 2 bases, J shed 5 bases, and the junction held 7 bases outside the gene matches. The germline V gene has CDR1 MRHNA and CDR2 SNTAGT. For the CDR3, the DNA is TGTGCCAGCAGTGACCAACCGGGACAGGGTAACAATGAGCAGTTCTTC. Protein product: CASSDQPGQGNNEQFF.

V gene TRBV7-6 combines with J gene TRBJ1-4, with D tentatively TRBD1 (5 bases). CDR3 size: 16 residues. V was trimmed by 4 bases and J by 4 bases, leaving 16 bases between them. Germline V CDR1 and CDR2: SGHVS, FNYEAQ. The CDR3 DNA is TGTGCCAGCAGCTCCCAGGCCCAGGGCATTAATGAAAAACTGTTTTTT. Translated: CASSSQAQGINEKLFF. The whole variable domain, filled in from reference TRBV7-6 and TRBJ1-4, reads GAGVSQSPRYKVTKRGQDVALRCDPISGHVSLYWYRQALGQGPEFLTYFNYEAQQDKSGLPNDRFSAERPEGSISTLTIQRTEQRDSAMYRCASSSQAQGINEKLFFGSGTQLSVL.

This rearrangement joins TRBV29-1 to TRBJ1-1; D is perhaps TRBD1 (5 bases). The ends were cut back, 6 bases at V and 2 bases at J, with 19 bases in the middle. Germline V gives CDR1 SQVTM, CDR2 ANQGSEA. This CDR3 comprises 15 residues. CDR3 DNA: TGCAGCGTCGTGCTACCTAGGGGAACCAACACTGAAGCTTTCTTT. This sequence encodes CSVVLPRGTNTEAFF.

This clone showed up just a few times. The chain combines TRBV7-9 with TRBJ1-1; 7 bases map to TRBD1. V gave up 5 bases and J gave up 1 base; unmatched junction bases: 1. Germline loops: CDR1 SEHNR, CDR2 FQNEAQ (reference sequence). The CDR3 covers 13 residues. DNA for the CDR3: TGTGCCAGCAGCAGACAGGGGAACACTGAAGCTTTCTTT. This translates into CASSRQGNTEAFF. The full variable domain, in which reference TRBV7-9 and TRBJ1-1 provide the parts outside the CDR3, is DTGVSQNPRHKITKRGQNVTFRCDPISEHNRLYWYRQTLGQGPEFLTYFQNEAQLEKSRLLSDRFSAERPKGSFSTLEIQRTEQGDSAMYLCASSRQGNTEAFFGQGTRLTVV.

This clone was counted once. CDR3 nucleotide sequence: TGCGCCAGCAGCTTGGATCCAGGGGGGAATTCACCCCTCCACTTT. It translates to CASSLDPGGNSPLHF. The gene calls are TRBV5-1 and TRBJ1-6, with 7 bases matching TRBD1. The CDR3 has 15 amino acids. Per the germline V gene, CDR1 is SGHRS and CDR2 is YFSETQ. J was trimmed by 7 bases and V by 0 bases; bases with no gene match: 4.